Below are 25 T cell receptor beta chains sequenced from a single sample in a study of blood T cell repertoires in COVID-19. Measured with immunoSEQ multiplex PCR; TCRdb has only the in-frame clones, and not every one. Of around 330,000 clones listed, 88% are singletons. Sequenced: peripheral blood. The receptors derive from a woman aged 25 to 39 with COVID-19, enrolled during active disease.

V gene TRBV6-5 combines with J gene TRBJ1-6; D remains unclear. The CDR3 is 14 amino acids. The germline V gene has CDR1 MNHEY and CDR2 SVGAGI. Trimming removed 6 bases at V and 0 bases at J, with 6 bases between. The CDR3 DNA is TGTGCCAGCAGCCGGAGCTCCTATAATTCACCCCTCCACTTT. This sequence encodes CASSRSSYNSPLHF.

This clone turned up a few times. The chain joins TRBV10-1 to TRBJ2-3; 8 bases are shared with TRBD1. J gave up 3 bases and V 7 bases, and 3 bases lay outside the gene matches. CDR1 and CDR2 from the germline V gene are WNHNN and SYGVQD (reference sequence). CDR3 length: 13 residues. CDR3 residues: CASKRQGTDTQYF. Written as DNA, the CDR3 is TGCGCCAGCAAGAGACAGGGGACAGATACGCAGTATTTT.

In this sample, this clone turned up once. This chain uses TRBV25-1 with TRBJ2-1; 8 bases are a match to TRBD2. Losses at the gene ends were 2 bases for V and 8 bases for J; bases not matched to a gene: 5. From germline, CDR1 is MGHDK and CDR2 SYGVNS. The CDR3 spans 14 residues. In DNA form, the CDR3 reads TGTGCCAGCAGTGAAGAGGGACTAGGCGATGAGCAGTTCTTC. This sequence encodes CASSEEGLGDEQFF.

The chain carries TRBV6-2 or TRBV6-3 and TRBJ1-5, with D unresolved. The germline V gene encodes CDR1 MNHEY and CDR2 SVGEGT. This CDR3 region has 16 residues. Trimming took 5 bases from V and 0 from J, leaving 14 bases between them. CDR3 region: CASSAVTRYSNQPQHF. The CDR3 nucleotides are TGTGCCAGCAGTGCTGTGACACGTTATAGCAATCAGCCCCAGCATTTT.

The chain employs TRBV4-3 and TRBJ2-3; 7 bases line up with TRBD2. This CDR3 is built from 17 residues. V gave up 0 bases and J gave up 5 bases; unmatched junction bases: 11. CDR1 LGHNA and CDR2 YSLEER come from the germline V gene. CDR3 sequence reads: CASSQDRSGAGRDTQYF. CDR3 in DNA: TGCGCCAGCAGCCAAGATCGGAGCGGGGCGGGGAGAGATACGCAGTATTTT.

V gene TRBV6-2 or TRBV6-3 combines with J gene TRBJ2-5, with 9 bases matching TRBD2. The CDR3 contains 16 residues. V lost 2 bases, J lost 1 base, and 5 bases stayed unmatched. The germline gives CDR1 MNHEY, CDR2 SVGEGT. This chain's CDR3 is CASSYVLAGRQETQYF. In nucleotides, the CDR3 is TGTGCCAGCAGTTACGTGCTAGCGGGGCGCCAAGAGACCCAGTACTTC.

This sequence joins TRBV6-5 and TRBJ2-7; maybe TRBD1 (5 bases). Trimming took off 0 bases at V and 5 bases at J, with 11 bases between the two ends. The CDR3 totals 14 residues. Germline V gives CDR1 MNHEY, CDR2 SVGAGI. Here the CDR3 DNA reads TGTGCCAGCAGTTACTCGATAGGGGTAAACGAGCAGTACTTC. Translated, it gives CASSYSIGVNEQYF.

This clone has only one observation. Distinct nucleotide sequences in the sample also encode this CDR3. V is TRBV6-5 and J is TRBJ2-1; D unresolved. The CDR3 runs 14 residues. The V and J ends lost 3 bases and 0 bases respectively, with 6 bases between them. CDR1 is MNHEY and CDR2 is SVGAGI in the germline V gene. This chain's CDR3 is CASSYGGSYNEQFF. CDR3 nucleotides: TGTGCCAGCAGTTATGGCGGCTCCTACAATGAGCAGTTCTTC.

The rearrangement links TRBV29-1 to TRBJ2-2, with TRBD1 identical over 8 bases. Trimming took 6 bases from V and 6 from J; bases not matched to a gene: 3. The CDR3 consists of 12 residues. Germline V lookup: CDR1 SQVTM, CDR2 ANQGSEA. CDR3 DNA: TGCAGCGTGACAGGGGCCCCCGGGGAGCTGTTTTTT. Encoded protein: CSVTGAPGELFF.

V gene TRBV5-1 combines with J gene TRBJ1-5, with D maybe TRBD1 (6 bases). The CDR3 length is 15 residues. Trimming removed 1 base at V and 3 bases at J, with 11 bases between. Per germline, CDR1 SGHRS and CDR2 YFSETQ. The CDR3, as DNA: TGCGCCAGCAGCTTGCAGCCAGGGGCCAATCAGCCCCAGCATTTT. This gives the protein CASSLQPGANQPQHF.

The DNA for the CDR3 is TGTGCCAGCAGCCTTCGCCGGGACTTCTCGAACATTCAGTACTTC. Translating it yields CASSLRRDFSNIQYF. The chain couples TRBV4-2 to TRBJ2-4, with TRBD2 as a possible D gene (6 bases). Trimming shortened V by 4 bases and J by 7 bases, and 17 bases separated the two germline ends. This CDR3 spans 15 amino acids. The germline V gene has CDR1 LGHNA and CDR2 YNFKEQ.

CDR3 DNA sequence: TGCGCCAGCAGCCAAGGGTGGGCCGTTAATTCACCCCTCCACTTT. Its translation is CASSQGWAVNSPLHF. The gene calls are TRBV4-1 and TRBJ1-6; D unclear. The CDR3 has 15 amino acids. V was pared by 1 base and J by 6 bases, with 10 bases between. Germline-derived CDR1 and CDR2 are MGHRA and YSYEKL.

The chain links TRBV6-2 or TRBV6-3 to TRBJ2-3; TRBD2 matches at 8 bases. V was pared by 4 bases and J by 3 bases, with 6 bases of the junction left unmatched. The germline gives CDR1 MNHEY, CDR2 SVGEGT. This CDR3 spans 15 amino acids. This CDR3 is CASSFPSGQTDTQYF. The CDR3 DNA reads as TGTGCCAGCAGTTTCCCTAGCGGGCAAACAGATACGCAGTATTTT.

This clone was counted a few times. The chain recombines TRBV2 with TRBJ1-3; D gene ambiguous. The germline V gene has CDR1 SNHLY and CDR2 FYNNEI. V lost 5 bases and J lost 0, with 11 bases in between. There are 15 residues in the CDR3. CDR3 bases: TGTGCCAGCAGTCCCCTTCTCCGCTCTGGAAACACCATATATTTT. As protein: CASSPLLRSGNTIYF.

As DNA, the CDR3 is TGTGCCAGCAGCCTTGGACAAGGAAACACCATATATTTT. It specifies CASSLGQGNTIYF. The chain combines TRBV4-2 with TRBJ1-3; maybe TRBD1 (5 bases). Trimming left V 4 bases short and J 4 bases short, with 8 bases between. CDR1 is LGHNA, CDR2 YNFKEQ, per germline. The CDR3 contains 13 residues.

V and J are TRBV18 and TRBJ2-3; 8 nucleotides match TRBD2. In germline, CDR1 is KGHSH, CDR2 LQKENI. V lost 0 bases, J lost 3 bases, and 5 bases stayed unmatched. The CDR3 sequence is 16 residues long. The CDR3 region is CASSPPGLVSTDTQYF. The CDR3 nucleotides read TGTGCCAGCTCACCACCGGGACTAGTTAGTACAGATACGCAGTATTTT.

The V gene is TRBV7-9, the J gene TRBJ1-1, with D unresolved. V was shortened by 9 bases and J by 3 bases, with 17 bases between the two germline ends. CDR1 is SEHNR, CDR2 FQNEAQ, per germline (reference sequence). The CDR3 spans 14 residues. This CDR3 is CASRRRLEDTEAFF. CDR3 nucleotide sequence: TGTGCCAGTAGGAGGAGGTTGGAGGACACTGAAGCTTTCTTT.

The CDR3 here is CASSPDPTGEKLFF. DNA of the CDR3: TGCGCCAGCAGCCCGGATCCCACGGGGGAAAAACTGTTTTTT. This chain uses TRBV5-1 with TRBJ1-4, with D uncertain. With 4 bases removed from V and 8 bases from J, the gap between germline ends came to 15 bases. The CDR3 has 14 amino acids. The V gene's germline CDR1 is SGHRS and CDR2 YFSETQ.

This clone was detected once. This rearrangement joins TRBV7-8 to TRBJ1-5, with 8 bases matching TRBD1. Trimming at V came to 4 bases and at J to 6 bases, leaving 2 bases not matched to a gene. Germline V gene data show CDR1 as SGHVS and CDR2 as FQNEAQ. CDR3 size: 13 residues. CDR3 nucleotides: TGTGCCAGCAGCTCCGGGACAGGTCAGCCCCAGCATTTT. Its protein product is CASSSGTGQPQHF.

This clone was found a few times. The V call is TRBV6-2 or TRBV6-3, the J call TRBJ2-7; 9 bases are shared with TRBD1. The CDR3 is 15 amino acids. Germline CDR1 is MNHEY and CDR2 is SVGEGT. With V trimmed by 4 bases and J by 3 bases, 7 bases remained unmatched. This chain's CDR3 is CASSSPDRGSYEQYF. In nucleotides, the CDR3 is TGTGCCAGCAGTTCCCCGGACAGGGGTAGCTACGAGCAGTACTTC.

Comments on this clone: Within the sample, other DNA sequences also encode this same CDR3. This chain links TRBV27 with TRBJ1-5; 10 bases are a match to TRBD1. The V gene end was trimmed by 4 bases and the J gene end by 2 bases; junction bases not matched to a gene: 2. CDR3 size: 15 residues. Looked up from germline, CDR1 is MNHEY and CDR2 is SMNVEV (reference sequence). The CDR3 is CASSSGTGGNQPQHF. The DNA of the CDR3 is TGTGCCAGCAGTTCCGGGACAGGGGGCAATCAGCCCCAGCATTTT.

CDR3 protein: CASRSQQERGGQDTQYF. The CDR3, as DNA: TGTGCCAGCAGGAGTCAACAAGAGCGGGGGGGCCAGGATACGCAGTATTTT. This chain joins TRBV5-4 and TRBJ2-3; 10 bases match TRBD2. V was pared by 5 bases and J by 6 bases, with 15 bases of the junction left unmatched. CDR1 and CDR2 (germline): SGHNT, YYREEE (reference sequence). The CDR3 extends over 17 amino acids. Drawing the rest from reference TRBV5-4 and TRBJ2-3, the complete variable domain is ETGVTQSPTHLIKTRGQQVTLRCSSQSGHNTVSWYQQALGQGPQFIFQYYREEENGRGNFPPRFSGLQFPNYSSELNVNALELDDSALYLCASRSQQERGGQDTQYFGPGTRLTVL.

The chain has TRBV5-1 and TRBJ1-2, with 8 positions matching TRBD1. This CDR3 is built from 17 residues. The V and J ends lost 0 bases and 6 bases, in that order; junction bases with no gene match: 13. Per the germline V gene, CDR1 is SGHRS and CDR2 is YFSETQ. CDR3 coding DNA: TGCGCCAGCAGCTTGGGGGTATACGGACAGGGACAAGATGGCTACACCTTC. Translating it yields CASSLGVYGQGQDGYTF.

This chain links TRBV9 with TRBJ2-1; perhaps TRBD2 as D (6 bases). The CDR3 consists of 17 residues. Germline values: CDR1 SGDLS, CDR2 YYNGEE. Trimming removed 6 bases at V and 0 bases at J, with 19 bases between. CDR3 sequence: CASTTSGAGTSYNEQFF. The CDR3 DNA sequence: TGTGCCAGCACCACGTCTGGGGCGGGGACCTCCTACAATGAGCAGTTCTTC.

Concerning this clone: Other nucleotide sequences from this sample produce the same CDR3. V is TRBV18 and J is TRBJ1-1; 9 bases line up with TRBD1. Germline V gives CDR1 KGHSH, CDR2 LQKENI. V trimming: 4 bases; J trimming: 2 bases; junction bases outside the gene matches: 2. The CDR3 consists of 14 residues. CDR3 sequence: CASSQGQGNTEAFF. CDR3 bases: TGTGCCAGCTCACAGGGACAGGGAAACACTGAAGCTTTCTTT.